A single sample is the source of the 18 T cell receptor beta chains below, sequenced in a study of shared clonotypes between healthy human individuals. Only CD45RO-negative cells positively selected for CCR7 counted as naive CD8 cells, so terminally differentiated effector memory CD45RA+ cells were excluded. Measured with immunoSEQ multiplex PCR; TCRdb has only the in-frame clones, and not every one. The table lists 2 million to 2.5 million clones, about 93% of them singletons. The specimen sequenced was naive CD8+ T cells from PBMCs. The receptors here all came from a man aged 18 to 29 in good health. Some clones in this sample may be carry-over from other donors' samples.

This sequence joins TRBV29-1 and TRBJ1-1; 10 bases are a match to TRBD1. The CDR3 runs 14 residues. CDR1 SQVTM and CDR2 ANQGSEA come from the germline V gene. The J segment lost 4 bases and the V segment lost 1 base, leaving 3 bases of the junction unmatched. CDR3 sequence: CSVEAGQGGTEAFF. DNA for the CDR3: TGCAGCGTTGAAGCCGGACAGGGGGGCACTGAAGCTTTCTTT. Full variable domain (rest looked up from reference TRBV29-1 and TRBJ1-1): SAVISQKPSRDICQRGTSLTIQCQVDSQVTMMFWYRQQPGQSLTLIATANQGSEATYESGFVIDKFPISRPNLTFSTLTVSNMSPEDSSIYLCSVEAGQGGTEAFFGQGTRLTVV.

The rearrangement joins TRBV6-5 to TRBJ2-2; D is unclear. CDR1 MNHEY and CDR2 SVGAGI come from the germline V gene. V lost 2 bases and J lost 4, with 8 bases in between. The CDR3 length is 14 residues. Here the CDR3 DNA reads TGTGCCAGCAGTTACGGGGTGTTCACCGGGGAGCTGTTTTTT. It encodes CASSYGVFTGELFF.

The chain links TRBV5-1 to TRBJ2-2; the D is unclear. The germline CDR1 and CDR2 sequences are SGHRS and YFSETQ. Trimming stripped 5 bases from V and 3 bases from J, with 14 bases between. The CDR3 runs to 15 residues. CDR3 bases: TGCGCCAGCAGTCCCGAAAGCTTTTACACCGGGGAGCTGTTTTTT. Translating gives CASSPESFYTGELFF.

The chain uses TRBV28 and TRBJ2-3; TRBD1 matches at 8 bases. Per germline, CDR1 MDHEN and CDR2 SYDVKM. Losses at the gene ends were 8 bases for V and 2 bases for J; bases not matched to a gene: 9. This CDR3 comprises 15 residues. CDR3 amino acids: CASRLDRAFTDTQYF. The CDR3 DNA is TGTGCCAGCCGCCTGGACAGGGCCTTCACAGATACGCAGTATTTT.

The CDR3 bases are TGTGCCAGCAGCTTAGTGGTCGCCGGCGAGCAGTACTTC. Translating gives CASSLVVAGEQYF. This chain uses TRBV7-9 with TRBJ2-7; D is uncertain. The ends were cut back, 1 base at V and 6 bases at J, with 10 bases in the middle. This CDR3 spans 13 amino acids. Germline loops: CDR1 SEHNR, CDR2 FQNEAQ (reference sequence).

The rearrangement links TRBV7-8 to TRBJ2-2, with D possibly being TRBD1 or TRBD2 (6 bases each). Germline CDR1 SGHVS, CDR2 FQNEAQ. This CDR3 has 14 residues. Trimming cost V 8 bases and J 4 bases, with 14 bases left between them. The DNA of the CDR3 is TGTGCCAGCGCCCACAGGGAGGTCACCGGGGAGCTGTTTTTT. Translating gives CASAHREVTGELFF.

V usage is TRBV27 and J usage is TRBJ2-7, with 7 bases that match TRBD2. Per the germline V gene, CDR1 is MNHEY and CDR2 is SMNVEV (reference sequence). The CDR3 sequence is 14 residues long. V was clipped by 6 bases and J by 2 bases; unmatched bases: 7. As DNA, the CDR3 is TGTGCCAGCAGGTATATTGGGGGGGCCTACGAGCAGTACTTC. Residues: CASRYIGGAYEQYF.

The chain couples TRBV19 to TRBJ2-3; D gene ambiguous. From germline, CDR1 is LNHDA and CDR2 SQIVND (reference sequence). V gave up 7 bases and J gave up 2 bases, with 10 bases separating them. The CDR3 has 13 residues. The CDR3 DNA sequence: TGTGCCAGTAAACCTTGGGACACAGATACGCAGTATTTT. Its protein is CASKPWDTDTQYF.

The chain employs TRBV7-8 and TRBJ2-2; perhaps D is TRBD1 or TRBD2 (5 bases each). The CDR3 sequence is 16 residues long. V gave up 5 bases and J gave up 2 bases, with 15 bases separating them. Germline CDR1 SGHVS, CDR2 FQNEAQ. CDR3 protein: CASSLGTFRNTGELFF. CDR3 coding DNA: TGTGCCAGCAGCCTAGGGACCTTTCGTAACACCGGGGAGCTGTTTTTT.

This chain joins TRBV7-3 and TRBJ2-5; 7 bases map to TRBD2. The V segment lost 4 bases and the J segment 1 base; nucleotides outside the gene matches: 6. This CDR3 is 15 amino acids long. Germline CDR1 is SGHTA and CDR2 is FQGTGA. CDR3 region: CASSSGPGGQETQYF. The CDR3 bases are TGTGCCAGCAGCTCCGGCCCGGGGGGCCAAGAGACCCAGTACTTC.

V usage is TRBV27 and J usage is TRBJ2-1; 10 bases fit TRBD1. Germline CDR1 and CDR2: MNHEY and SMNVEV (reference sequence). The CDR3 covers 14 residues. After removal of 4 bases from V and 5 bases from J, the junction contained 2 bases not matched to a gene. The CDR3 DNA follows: TGTGCCAGCAGTTCGGACAGGGGGGACAATGAGCAGTTCTTC. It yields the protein CASSSDRGDNEQFF.

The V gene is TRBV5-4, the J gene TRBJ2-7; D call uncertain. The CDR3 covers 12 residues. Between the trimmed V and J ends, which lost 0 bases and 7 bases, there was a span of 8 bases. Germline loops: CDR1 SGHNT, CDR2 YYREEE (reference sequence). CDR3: CASSLEATEQYF. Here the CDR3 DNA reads TGTGCCAGCAGCTTGGAGGCTACGGAGCAGTACTTC.

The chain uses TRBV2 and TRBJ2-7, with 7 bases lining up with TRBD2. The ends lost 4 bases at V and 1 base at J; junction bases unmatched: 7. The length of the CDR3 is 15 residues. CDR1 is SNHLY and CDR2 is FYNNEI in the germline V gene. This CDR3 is CASSAGPSGSYEQYF. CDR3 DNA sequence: TGTGCCAGCAGTGCTGGGCCTAGCGGTTCCTACGAGCAGTACTTC.

The CDR3 here is CASSQPQGAPNEQYF. The DNA of the CDR3 is TGTGCCAGCAGCCAACCCCAGGGGGCTCCAAACGAGCAGTACTTC. This sequence joins TRBV28 and TRBJ2-7; 8 bases align to TRBD1. There are 15 residues in the CDR3. Germline-derived CDR1 and CDR2 are MDHEN and SYDVKM. Trimming took 6 bases from V and 5 from J; bases not matched to a gene: 12.

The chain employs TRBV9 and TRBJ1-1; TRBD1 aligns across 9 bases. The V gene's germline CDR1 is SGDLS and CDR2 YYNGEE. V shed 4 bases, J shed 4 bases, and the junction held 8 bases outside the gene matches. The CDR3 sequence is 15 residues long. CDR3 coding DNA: TGTGCCAGCAGCATTACCGGGACAGGGCTCACTGAAGCTTTCTTT. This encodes CASSITGTGLTEAFF.

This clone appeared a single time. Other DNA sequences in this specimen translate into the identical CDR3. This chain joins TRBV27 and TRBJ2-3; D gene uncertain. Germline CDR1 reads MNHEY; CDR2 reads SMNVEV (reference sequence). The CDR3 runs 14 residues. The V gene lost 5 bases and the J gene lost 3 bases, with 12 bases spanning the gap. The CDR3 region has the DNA TGTGCCAGCAGTCTACTCGGTGGAACAGATACGCAGTATTTT. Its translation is CASSLLGGTDTQYF.

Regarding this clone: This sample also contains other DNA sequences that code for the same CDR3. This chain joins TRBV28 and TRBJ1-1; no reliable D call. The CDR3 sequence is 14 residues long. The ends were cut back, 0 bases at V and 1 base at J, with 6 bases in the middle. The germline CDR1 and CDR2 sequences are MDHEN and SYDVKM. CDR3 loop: CASSLWSGNTEAFF. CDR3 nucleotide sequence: TGTGCCAGCAGTTTATGGTCCGGGAACACTGAAGCTTTCTTT.

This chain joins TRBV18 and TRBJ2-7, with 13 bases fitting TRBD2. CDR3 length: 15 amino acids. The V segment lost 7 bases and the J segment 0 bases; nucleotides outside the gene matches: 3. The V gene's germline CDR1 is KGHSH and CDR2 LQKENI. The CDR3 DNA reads TGTGCCAGCTTAAGGACTAGCGGGAGCTCCTACGAGCAGTACTTC. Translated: CASLRTSGSSYEQYF.